This T cell receptor beta chain was captured in a study of technical replicates of blood from several donors. Measured with immunoSEQ multiplex PCR; TCRdb has only the in-frame clones, and not every one. The data hold around 13,000 clones, with about 86% observed a single time. This clone was detected only once. The receptor comes from a human donor in good health. Specimen: PBMCs.

CDR3 coding DNA: TGTGCCAGAAGGGGGGGGACGGTAGGAGTCAATCAGCCCCAGCATTTT. It is translated as CARRGGTVGVNQPQHF. This chain uses TRBV5-3 with TRBJ1-5, with D perhaps TRBD1 (5 bases). TRBV5-3 is sorted into the ORF group, with uncertain function. CDR3 length: 16 residues. V lost 5 bases, J lost 3 bases, and 18 bases lay in between.